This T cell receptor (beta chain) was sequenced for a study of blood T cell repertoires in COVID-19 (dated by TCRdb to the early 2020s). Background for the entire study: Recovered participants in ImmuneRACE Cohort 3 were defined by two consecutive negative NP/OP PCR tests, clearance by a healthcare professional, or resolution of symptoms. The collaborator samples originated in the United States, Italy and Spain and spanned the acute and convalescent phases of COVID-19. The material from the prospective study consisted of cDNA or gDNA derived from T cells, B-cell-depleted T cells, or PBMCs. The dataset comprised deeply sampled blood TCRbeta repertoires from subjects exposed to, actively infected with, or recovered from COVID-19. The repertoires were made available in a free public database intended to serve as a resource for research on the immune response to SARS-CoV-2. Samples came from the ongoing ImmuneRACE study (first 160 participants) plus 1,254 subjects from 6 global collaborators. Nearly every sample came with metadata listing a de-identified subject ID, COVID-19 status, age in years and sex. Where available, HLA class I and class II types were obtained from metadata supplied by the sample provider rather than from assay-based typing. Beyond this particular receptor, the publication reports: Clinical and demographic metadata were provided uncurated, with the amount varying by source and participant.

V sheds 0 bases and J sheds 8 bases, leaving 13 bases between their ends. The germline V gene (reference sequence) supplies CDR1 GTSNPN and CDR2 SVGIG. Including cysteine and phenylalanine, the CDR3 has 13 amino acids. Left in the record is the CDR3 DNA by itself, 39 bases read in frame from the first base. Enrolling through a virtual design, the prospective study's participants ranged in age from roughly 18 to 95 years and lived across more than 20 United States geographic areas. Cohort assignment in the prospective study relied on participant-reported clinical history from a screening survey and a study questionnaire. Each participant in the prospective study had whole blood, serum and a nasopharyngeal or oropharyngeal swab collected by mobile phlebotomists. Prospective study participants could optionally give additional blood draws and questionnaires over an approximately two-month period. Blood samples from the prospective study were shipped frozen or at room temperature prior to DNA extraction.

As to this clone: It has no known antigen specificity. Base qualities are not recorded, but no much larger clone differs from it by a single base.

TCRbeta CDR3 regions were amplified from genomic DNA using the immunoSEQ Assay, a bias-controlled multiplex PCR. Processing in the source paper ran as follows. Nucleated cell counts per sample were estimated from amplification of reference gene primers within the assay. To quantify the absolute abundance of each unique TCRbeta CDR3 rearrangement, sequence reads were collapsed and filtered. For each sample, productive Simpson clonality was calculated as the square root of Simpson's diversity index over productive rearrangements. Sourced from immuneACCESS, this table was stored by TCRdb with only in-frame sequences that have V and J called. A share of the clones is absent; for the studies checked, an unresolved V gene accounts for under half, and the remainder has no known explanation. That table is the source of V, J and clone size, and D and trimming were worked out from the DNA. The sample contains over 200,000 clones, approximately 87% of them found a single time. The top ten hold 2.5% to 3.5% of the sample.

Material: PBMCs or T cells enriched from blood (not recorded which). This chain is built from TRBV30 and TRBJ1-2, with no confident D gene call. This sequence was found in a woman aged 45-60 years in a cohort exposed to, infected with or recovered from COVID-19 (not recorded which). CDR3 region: CAWSVLGPSGYTF. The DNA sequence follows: TGTGCCTGGAGTGTACTAGGGCCAAGCGGCTACACCTTC.